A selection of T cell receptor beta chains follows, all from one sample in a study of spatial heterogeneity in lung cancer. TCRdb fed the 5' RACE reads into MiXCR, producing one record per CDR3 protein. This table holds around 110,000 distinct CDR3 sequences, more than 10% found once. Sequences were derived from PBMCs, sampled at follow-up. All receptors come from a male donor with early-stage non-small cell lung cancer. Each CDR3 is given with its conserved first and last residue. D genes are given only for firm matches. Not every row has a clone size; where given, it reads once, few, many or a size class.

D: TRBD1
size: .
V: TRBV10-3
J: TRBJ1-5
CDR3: CAISESGTGYQPQHF
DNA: TGTGCCATCAGTGAGTCGGGGACAGGATATCAGCCCCAGCATTTT

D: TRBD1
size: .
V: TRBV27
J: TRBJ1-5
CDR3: CASSWDSSNQPQHF
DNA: TGTGCCAGCAGCTGGGACAGTAGCAATCAGCCCCAGCATTTT

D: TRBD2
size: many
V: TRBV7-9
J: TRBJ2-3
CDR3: CASSPSGGTTDTQYF
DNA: TGTGCCAGCAGTCCTAGCGGGGGGACCACAGATACGCAGTATTTT

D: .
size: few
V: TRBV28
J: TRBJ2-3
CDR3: CASSSPGFTDTQYF
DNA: TGTGCCAGCAGTTCACCGGGATTCACAGATACGCAGTATTTT

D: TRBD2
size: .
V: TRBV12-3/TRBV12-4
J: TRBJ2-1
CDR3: CASTLGGLAAVNEQFF
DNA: TGTGCCAGCACCCTAGGGGGACTAGCGGCCGTCAATGAGCAGTTCTTC

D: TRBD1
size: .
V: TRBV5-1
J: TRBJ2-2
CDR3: CASRAGGNTGELFF
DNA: TGCGCCAGCAGAGCAGGGGGAAACACCGGGGAGCTGTTTTTT

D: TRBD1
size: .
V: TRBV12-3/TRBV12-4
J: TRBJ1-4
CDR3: CASSPGTGNEKLFF
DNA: TGTGCCAGCAGTCCCGGGACAGGGAATGAAAAACTGTTTTTT

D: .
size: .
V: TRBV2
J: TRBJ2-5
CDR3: CASSGEETQYF
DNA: TGTGCCAGCAGTGGAGAAGAGACCCAGTACTTC

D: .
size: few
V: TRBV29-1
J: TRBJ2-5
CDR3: CSVSPLTQETQYF
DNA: TGCAGCGTTAGTCCACTTACTCAAGAGACCCAGTACTTC

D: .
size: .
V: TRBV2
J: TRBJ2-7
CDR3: CASSERIFAYEQYF
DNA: TGTGCCAGCAGTGAAAGGATTTTTGCGTACGAGCAGTACTTC

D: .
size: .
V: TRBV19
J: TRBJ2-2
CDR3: CASSGQGGAGELFF
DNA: TGTGCCAGTAGTGGACAGGGAGGGGCCGGGGAGCTGTTTTTT

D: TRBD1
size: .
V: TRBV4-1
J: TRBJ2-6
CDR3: CASSLGTANSGANVLTF
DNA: TGCGCCAGCAGCCTAGGGACAGCGAACTCTGGGGCCAACGTCCTGACTTTC

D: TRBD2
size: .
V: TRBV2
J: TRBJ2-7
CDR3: CASSDHVSGAPYEQYF
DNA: TGTGCCAGCAGTGATCATGTGAGCGGGGCCCCCTACGAGCAGTACTTC

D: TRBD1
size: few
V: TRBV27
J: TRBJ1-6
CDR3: CASSLVGQGTSPLHF
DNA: TGTGCCAGCAGTTTAGTGGGACAGGGGACCTCACCCCTCCACTTT

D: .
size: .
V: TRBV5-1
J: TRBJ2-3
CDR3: CASSIRSSTDTQYF
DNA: TGCGCCAGCAGTATCAGGTCGAGCACAGATACGCAGTATTTT

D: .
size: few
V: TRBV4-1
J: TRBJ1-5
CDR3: CASSQDSAARGNQPQHF
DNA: TGCGCCAGCAGCCAAGATTCGGCAGCCAGGGGCAATCAGCCCCAGCATTTT

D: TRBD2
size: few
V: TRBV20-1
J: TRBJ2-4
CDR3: CSADGTSGGVAKNIQYF
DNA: TGCAGTGCCGACGGGACTAGCGGGGGGGTAGCCAAAAACATTCAGTACTTC